This TCR beta chain was sequenced during a study of identical twins (TCRdb year 2016). Regarding the complete study: To test whether fetal clonotypes persist, this study deep-sequenced TCR alpha and beta repertoires from monozygotic twins, from unrelated adults of various ages, and from cord blood. Replicate twin experiments were performed at different times using different library preparation protocols to rule out contamination. Points the paper makes about the study in general: Because the same donors could not be followed over many years, conclusions were based on cross-sectional statistical analysis. Invariant T cells such as MAIT and iNKT could partly confound zero-insertion analyses, though diverse VJ usage argued against this for most clonotypes. Out-of-frame TCR alpha sequences shared between twins showed an excess of low generation-probability sequences compared with coincidental sharing between unrelated individuals. A weaker excess of twin sharing was found in beta out-of-frame sequences because the signal-to-noise ratio was lowered by fewer shared sequences. In monozygotic twins, out-of-frame TCR alpha sharing was systematically underestimated by recombination models, although the models agreed with sharing between unrelated individuals. Fewer insertions were carried by abundant cord blood beta clonotypes; a weaker similar trend was observed in young adult naive repertoires, while no such trend was observed in memory repertoires.

Libraries were constructed by 5' RACE. Reads for this sample came from an Illumina HiSeq 2000. A universal primer binding site was added through template switching, and the final cDNA carried a unique molecular identifier so that TCR cDNA molecules could be counted accurately. First-strand cDNA for TCR alpha and beta chains was synthesized from specific primers in the conserved constant-segment region. To control for contamination, each cDNA library was double barcoded with a SMART-Mk sample barcode plus Illumina barcodes. TruSeq adapter sequences, together with Illumina sample barcodes, were added in two successive PCR steps. TCR alpha and beta cDNA libraries were sequenced on the Illumina HiSeq platform with custom primers. On the authors' methods: Raw reads were processed with MiGEC to extract unique molecular identifiers, and MiXCR was used to determine CDR3 positions. For each individual, recombination models were inferred using an EM algorithm with the repgenHMM and IGoR tools. The tcR package in R was used for shared clonotype analysis, with sharing normalized by the product of cloneset sizes. Out-of-frame nonproductive sequences were analyzed to study raw recombination free of thymic and clonal selection effects. In-frame beta chains were kept once TCRdb had trimmed the public reads at Q25 with fastp and called clones with MiXCR. Rows matching on CDR3 protein sequence are summarized as one entry with the most common DNA and genes. The V and J calls reflect TCRdb's pipeline rather than the authors' work. The sample table records hundreds of thousands of distinct CDR3 sequences; around 5.7% of these occur just once. The ten largest clones capture 1.5% to 2% of the sample.

Every donor in the study was a healthy Caucasian. Three unrelated non-twin adults were also sequenced: a male aged 18 to 30, a male aged 50 to 59 and a female aged 50 to 59. Miltenyi CD45RO+ enrichment and human naive T-cell isolation kits were used to isolate memory (CD45RO+) and naive T cells from PBMC. CDR1 LNHNV and CDR2 YYDKDF were looked up in the germline V gene (reference sequence). The CDR3 runs 13 amino acids, cysteine and valine included. The retained sequence is limited to the CDR3, 39 bases, with the frame set at the first base. V loses 0 bases, J loses 5 bases, and the germline ends lie 8 bases apart. This clonotype was detected only a few times. Its specific antigen is unknown. No clone much larger than this one lies a single base away; base qualities are absent.

The V gene is TRBV15 and the J gene is TRBJ2-7, with TRBD1 as a weak D call on 5 bases. The receptor comes from a man younger than 35 in good health. The material sequenced was naive T cells sorted from blood. The cell subset or site label corresponds to: cells isolated with a human naive T-cell isolation kit. The sequence in DNA is TGTGCCACCAGCAGAGATCTACAGGACGAGCAGTACGTC. Its coded protein is CATSRDLQDEQYV.